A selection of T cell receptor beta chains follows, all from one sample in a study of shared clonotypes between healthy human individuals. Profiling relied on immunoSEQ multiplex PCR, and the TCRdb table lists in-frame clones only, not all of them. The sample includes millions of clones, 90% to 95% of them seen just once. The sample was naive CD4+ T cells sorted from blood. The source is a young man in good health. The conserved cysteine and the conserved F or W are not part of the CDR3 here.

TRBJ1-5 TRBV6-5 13 ASSPDRGSNQPQH
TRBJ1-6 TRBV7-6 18 ASSLIPRVGQGGSNSPLH
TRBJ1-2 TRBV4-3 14 ASSQGEVQFPHGYT
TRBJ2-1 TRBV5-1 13 ASTPTGSSYNEQF
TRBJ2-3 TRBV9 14 ASSVGVTYSTDTQY
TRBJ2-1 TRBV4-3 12 ASSPGLAGAEQF
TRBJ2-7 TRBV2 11 ASRRASSYEQY
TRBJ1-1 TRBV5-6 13 ASSLNLGMNTEAF
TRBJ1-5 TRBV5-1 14 ASSLEGTDSNQPQH
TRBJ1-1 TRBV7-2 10 ASSLGGAEAF
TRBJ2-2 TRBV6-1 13 ASSEQGEVTGELF
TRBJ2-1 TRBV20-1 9 SGGGYNEQF
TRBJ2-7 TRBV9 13 ASSVGIRETYEQY
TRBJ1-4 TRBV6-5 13 ASSYDTGGGEKLF
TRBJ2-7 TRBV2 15 ASSEALNPPSSYEQY
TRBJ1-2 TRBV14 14 ASSQAKQGANYGYT
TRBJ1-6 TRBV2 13 ASTGQNLYNSPLH
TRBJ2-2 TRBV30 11 AWSVGPSGELF
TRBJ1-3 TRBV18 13 ASSPGQGDSNTIY
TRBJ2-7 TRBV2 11 ASSEQGSYEQY
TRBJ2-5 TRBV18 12 ASSPPGGAGTQY
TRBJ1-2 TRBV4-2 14 ASSQGPARGEYGYT
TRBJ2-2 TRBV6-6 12 ASSYRLASGELF
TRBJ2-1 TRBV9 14 ASSVAGGRALNEQF
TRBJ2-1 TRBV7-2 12 ASSTRVPYNEQF
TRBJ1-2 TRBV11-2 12 ASSPQGTGGGYT
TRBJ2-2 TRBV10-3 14 AISRGTPANTGELF
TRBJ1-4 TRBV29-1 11 SVVTGSAEKLF